This T cell receptor (beta chain) comes out of a study of T cells in Graves' hyperthyroidism and ophthalmopathy. Whole-study results and caveats: The model forecast ophthalmopathy, anticipating it by a median around 6.9 months before onset. Ophthalmopathy cases were set apart from stable hyperthyroidism by a 13 V-J model.

CDR1 and CDR2 (germline): SEHNR, FQNEAQ (reference sequence). The CDR3 is made up of 13 amino acids. The ends were cut back, 5 bases at V and 0 bases at J, with 7 bases in the middle. Based on clinical symptoms, serum thyroxine and TRAb, thyroid ultrasound and orbital computed tomography, diagnoses were reached. Using RNA transcripts as the source, TCR beta CDR3 regions were amplified. RT-PCR in the first round (using the HTBI primer set) targeted the TCR CDR3. TCRdb called the multiplex PCR reads again in MiXCR, with one record for every CDR3 protein. The sample gives hundreds of thousands of distinct CDR3 sequences, about 14% of which show up once; about 9.4% is in the top ten. On this clonotype: Its target is not known.

Sequencing was carried out using blood. This TCR derives from a woman under 30 with Graves' hyperthyroidism. This rearrangement joins TRBV7-9 to TRBJ2-5; TRBD2 might be the D (5 bases). This chain's CDR3 is CASSAGDQETQYF. The DNA for the CDR3 is TGTGCCAGCAGCGCCGGGGACCAAGAGACCCAGTACTTC.